A selection of T cell receptor beta chains follows, all from one sample in a study of cytomegalovirus exposure and HLA in healthy donors. Libraries were prepared by immunoSEQ multiplex PCR; TCRdb keeps only in-frame clonotypes and omits some of them. The sample yields about 150,000 clones, around 80% seen once. Sequencing was done on a sample of PBMCs. The receptors originated from a woman in her forties or fifties in good health and CMV-seropositive. Each CDR3 is given with its conserved first and last residue. Each record gives: V gene, D gene, J gene, clone size, CDR3 protein, CDR3 DNA. D genes are given only for firm matches. Rows may omit the clone size; those that give it use once, few, many or a size class.

TRBV7-3	TRBD1	TRBJ1-1	NA	CASRQNRGTEAFF	TGTGCCAGCAGGCAAAACAGGGGTACTGAAGCTTTCTTT
TRBV2	TRBD1	TRBJ2-7	NA	CASRTVDRVRTYEQYF	TGTGCCAGCCGTACAGTCGACAGGGTAAGGACCTACGAGCAGTACTTC
TRBV27	NA	TRBJ1-6	few	CASSPGGWDTYNSPLHF	TGTGCCAGCAGTCCGGGGGGCTGGGACACCTATAATTCACCCCTCCACTTT
TRBV7-9	NA	TRBJ2-7	few	CSSSRSTGYEQYF	TGTTCCAGCAGCCGCTCTACAGGGTACGAGCAGTACTTC
TRBV9	NA	TRBJ1-5	NA	CASSEGQNNQPQHF	TGTGCCAGCAGCGAAGGACAGAACAATCAGCCCCAGCATTTT
TRBV7-2	NA	TRBJ1-1	few	CASSPTGPNTEAFF	TGTGCCAGCAGCCCGACAGGTCCGAACACTGAAGCTTTCTTT
TRBV11-2	TRBD1	TRBJ2-5	NA	CASSLVGQGGRETQYF	TGTGCCAGCTCGCTGGTTGGACAGGGAGGACGAGAGACCCAGTACTTC
TRBV4-1	NA	TRBJ2-3	NA	CASSHGERGDTQYF	TGCGCCAGCAGCCACGGAGAGAGAGGGGATACGCAGTATTTT
TRBV7-6	NA	TRBJ1-1	once	CASSFEQSGAEAFF	TGTGCCAGCAGCTTTGAGCAGAGTGGAGCTGAAGCTTTCTTT
TRBV14	NA	TRBJ2-1	NA	CASSQGWASSYNEQFF	TGTGCCAGCAGCCAAGGGTGGGCATCTTCCTACAATGAGCAGTTCTTC
TRBV6-1	NA	TRBJ1-4	NA	CASSEGHRTNEKLFF	TGTGCCAGCAGTGAAGGGCACCGAACTAATGAAAAACTGTTTTTT
TRBV30	TRBD1	TRBJ2-7	NA	CAWTVSWTGVSYEQYF	TGTGCCTGGACCGTGTCTTGGACAGGGGTCTCCTACGAGCAGTACTTC
TRBV9	NA	TRBJ2-5	NA	CASSVDRGETQYF	TGTGCCAGCAGCGTTGATCGGGGGGAGACCCAGTACTTC
TRBV5-4	NA	TRBJ2-7	NA	CASSLETGMAYEQYF	TGTGCCAGCAGCTTGGAGACCGGGATGGCCTACGAGCAGTACTTC
TRBV20-1	NA	TRBJ2-7	NA	CSSWRAYEQYF	TGCAGTTCCTGGAGGGCCTACGAGCAGTACTTC